A single sample is the source of the 19 T cell receptor beta chains below, sequenced in a study of long-term antiretroviral therapy in people with HIV (dated by TCRdb to between 2021 and 2022). The immunoSEQ hsTCRB v3.0 assay was used at survey level resolution for TRB variable region sequencing. TCRdb mirrors the immuneACCESS table, restricted to in-frame sequences. Some clones are absent from its copies; in checked studies, under half trace to an unresolved V gene, and the reason for the others is unknown. The sample yields roughly 42,000 clones; 75% to 90% were counted once. Together, the top ten hold about 5.7% of the sample. The sample consisted of unsorted PBMCs, taken 3.1 years after starting antiretroviral therapy. The receptors shown here come from a woman aged 45-60 years with HIV.

The V call is TRBV21-1, the J call TRBJ2-7; the table assigns TRBD2, which was not confirmed against the DNA. TRBV21-1 is shown as a pseudogene. This CDR3 comprises 20 residues. The CDR3 spells CASSIPGLAGTRRGRYEQYF. Written as DNA, the CDR3 is TGTGCCAGCAGCATTCCGGGACTGGCAGGTACAAGGAGGGGCCGCTACGAGCAGTACTTC.

The chain is built from TRBV27 and TRBJ1-5; D possibly corresponds to TRBD1 (6 bases). The CDR3 totals 14 residues. The V gene's germline CDR1 is MNHEY and CDR2 SMNVEV (reference sequence). The V end lost 8 bases, the J end lost 4 bases, and 15 bases lay between the germline ends. CDR3 residues: CASGDRPSNQPQHF. In nucleotides, the CDR3 is TGTGCCAGCGGCGACAGGCCGTCAAATCAGCCCCAGCATTTT.

The chain couples TRBV5-4 to TRBJ1-2, with a tentative D call TRBD1 (5 bases). Germline V lookup: CDR1 SGHNT, CDR2 YYREEE (reference sequence). The germline V and J ends were trimmed by 7 bases and 0 bases, with 16 bases remaining between them. The length of the CDR3 is 15 residues. In nucleotides, the CDR3 is TGTGCCAGCGCAGCAATGGGGGGATCTAACTATGGCTACACCTTC. It codes for CASAAMGGSNYGYTF.

The CDR3 reads CASSVVYGAGATEAFF. CDR3 bases: TGTGCCAGCAGCGTAGTCTACGGGGCAGGGGCGACTGAAGCTTTCTTT. This chain uses TRBV9 with TRBJ1-1, with a possible D match to TRBD1 (6 bases). Per germline, CDR1 SGDLS and CDR2 YYNGEE. There are 16 residues in the CDR3. Trimming took off 0 bases at V and 5 bases at J, with 17 bases between the two ends.

This clone was counted once. The chain couples TRBV27 to TRBJ1-3; D is undetermined. This CDR3 spans 13 amino acids. Germline CDR1 MNHEY, CDR2 SMNVEV (reference sequence). Trimming pared 0 bases from V and 4 bases from J, leaving 4 bases between. For the CDR3, the DNA is TGTGCCAGCAGTTTATCTGGGGGAAACACCATATATTTT. This codes for CASSLSGGNTIYF.

This sequence joins TRBV5-1 and TRBJ1-1; D not resolved. The CDR3 has 16 amino acids. Germline loops: CDR1 SGHRS, CDR2 YFSETQ. V lost 0 bases to trimming and J lost 1 base, with 13 bases between them. For the CDR3, the DNA is TGCGCCAGCAGCTTGGTTATTGGCGGGAAGAACACTGAAGCTTTCTTT. Translation: CASSLVIGGKNTEAFF.

The V and J genes are TRBV6-1 and TRBJ2-1, with D possibly being TRBD2 (7 bases). The V end was cut by 2 bases, the J end by 12 bases, with 17 bases between. The germline V gene encodes CDR1 MNHNS and CDR2 SASEGT. This CDR3 spans 14 amino acids. The CDR3 protein is CASSENAGAPRQFF. The CDR3 region has the DNA TGTGCCAGCAGTGAAAACGCGGGGGCCCCTCGGCAGTTCTTC.

The chain's CDR3 is CASSDQRINEQFF. CDR3 DNA: TGTGCCAGCAGTGATCAGAGGATCAATGAGCAGTTCTTC. V and J are TRBV6-1 and TRBJ2-1; D remains ambiguous. Germline V gene data show CDR1 as MNHNS and CDR2 as SASEGT. This CDR3 region has 13 residues. V gave up 3 bases and J gave up 6 bases, with 9 bases separating them.

The V gene is TRBV5-4, the J gene TRBJ2-5; 14 bases line up with TRBD2. The germline CDR1 and CDR2 sequences are SGHNT and YYREEE (reference sequence). The CDR3 consists of 17 residues. V lost 0 bases and J lost 4; bases outside the gene matches: 5. The CDR3 sequence: CASSLGLAGGLGETQYF. The CDR3 region has the DNA TGTGCCAGCAGCTTGGGACTAGCGGGGGGGCTGGGAGAGACCCAGTACTTC.

The CDR3 region is CASSLDGRNTEAFF. CDR3 DNA sequence: TGCGCCAGCAGCTTGGATGGCCGGAACACTGAAGCTTTCTTT. The chain links TRBV5-1 to TRBJ1-1; D not resolved. The ends were cut back, 0 bases at V and 1 base at J, with 7 bases in the middle. In germline, CDR1 is SGHRS, CDR2 YFSETQ. CDR3 length: 14 residues.

This sequence joins TRBV2 and TRBJ2-2, with 8 bases identical to TRBD2. V was pared by 5 bases and J by 4 bases, with 9 bases of the junction left unmatched. Germline-derived CDR1 and CDR2 are SNHLY and FYNNEI. The CDR3 extends over 16 amino acids. The CDR3 DNA follows: TGTGCCAGCAGTCCATGGATAGCGGGGCCCACCGGGGAGCTGTTTTTT. As protein: CASSPWIAGPTGELFF.

The CDR3 spells CASSLAGQGGQPQHF. CDR3 sequence (DNA): TGTGCCAGCAGCTTAGCGGGACAGGGAGGTCAGCCCCAGCATTTT. The V call is TRBV7-2, the J call TRBJ1-5; 9 bases line up with TRBD1. The junction had 3 bases not matched to a gene; V was cut back by 0 bases and J by 6 bases. The length of the CDR3 is 15 residues. Germline V gene data show CDR1 as SGHTA and CDR2 as FQGNSA.

This sequence joins TRBV19 and TRBJ2-7; TRBD2 matches at 8 bases. The V gene's germline CDR1 is LNHDA and CDR2 SQIVND (reference sequence). Germline trimming cut 8 bases from V and 0 bases from J; bases unmatched to any gene: 12. CDR3 length: 16 amino acids. This CDR3 reads CASLIVRGGPSYEQYF. DNA for the CDR3: TGTGCCAGTCTTATAGTTCGGGGGGGGCCCTCCTACGAGCAGTACTTC.

The J gene is TRBJ1-4, the V gene TRBV4-3, with 7 nucleotides matching TRBD1. CDR1 and CDR2 (germline): LGHNA, YSLEER. This CDR3 is built from 17 residues. The junction had 12 bases not matched to a gene; V was cut back by 0 bases and J by 8 bases. The CDR3 region has the DNA TGCGCCAGCAGCCAAGAGAGAACACAGGGGCAAGGCGAAAAACTGTTTTTT. Translating gives CASSQERTQGQGEKLFF.

This clone was observed once. The rearrangement links TRBV5-4 to TRBJ2-6; D gene ambiguous. Trimming took off 0 bases at V and 2 bases at J, with 3 bases between the two ends. CDR1 and CDR2 (germline): SGHNT, YYREEE (reference sequence). The length of the CDR3 is 14 residues. The CDR3: CASSLEAGANVLTF. DNA of the CDR3: TGTGCCAGCAGCTTGGAGGCTGGGGCCAACGTCCTGACTTTC.

The V call is TRBV18, the J call TRBJ2-2, with D tentatively TRBD1 (6 bases). Germline V gene lookup returns CDR1 KGHSH and CDR2 LQKENI. The CDR3 length is 15 residues. V lost 3 bases to trimming and J lost 3 bases, with 11 bases between them. The CDR3 coding sequence is TGTGCCAGCTCACCGGGGGCAGGGGACACCGGGGAGCTGTTTTTT. It translates to CASSPGAGDTGELFF.

V is TRBV5-1 and J is TRBJ1-2; D remains ambiguous. There are 13 residues in the CDR3. V lost 7 bases and J lost 5, with 15 bases in between. Germline V gives CDR1 SGHRS, CDR2 YFSETQ. The CDR3 sequence: CASAPQNDYGYTF. The CDR3 nucleotides read TGCGCCAGCGCCCCTCAGAATGATTATGGCTACACCTTC.

The rearrangement joins TRBV7-2 to TRBJ2-2; the D is unclear. V was cut by 5 bases and J by 6 bases, with 13 bases left in between. CDR1 and CDR2 from the germline V gene are SGHTA and FQGNSA. The CDR3 runs 14 residues. CDR3 nucleotides: TGTGCCAGCAGCCACGACTTTCAGTCCGGGGAGCTGTTTTTT. This sequence encodes CASSHDFQSGELFF.

The chain links TRBV2 to TRBJ1-5; D is perhaps TRBD1 (6 bases). Germline loops: CDR1 SNHLY, CDR2 FYNNEI. The CDR3 contains 13 residues. Trimming cost V 6 bases and J 3 bases, with 9 bases left between them. The CDR3 protein is CASRGGHNQPQHF. Written as DNA, the CDR3 is TGTGCCAGCAGAGGGGGTCACAATCAGCCCCAGCATTTT.